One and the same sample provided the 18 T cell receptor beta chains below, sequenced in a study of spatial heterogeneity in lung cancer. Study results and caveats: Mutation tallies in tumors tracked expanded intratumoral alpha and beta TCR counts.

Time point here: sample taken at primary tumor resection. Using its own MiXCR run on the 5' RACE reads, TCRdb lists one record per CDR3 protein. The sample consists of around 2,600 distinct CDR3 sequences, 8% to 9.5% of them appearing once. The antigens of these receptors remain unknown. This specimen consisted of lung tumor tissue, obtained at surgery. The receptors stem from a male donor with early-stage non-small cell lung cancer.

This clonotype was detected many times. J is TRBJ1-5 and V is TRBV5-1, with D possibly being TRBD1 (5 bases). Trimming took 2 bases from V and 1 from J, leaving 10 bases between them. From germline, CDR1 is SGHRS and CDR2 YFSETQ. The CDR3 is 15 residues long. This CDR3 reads CASSFRGESNQPQHF. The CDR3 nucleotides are TGCGCCAGCAGCTTCCGAGGGGAGAGCAATCAGCCCCAGCATTTT.

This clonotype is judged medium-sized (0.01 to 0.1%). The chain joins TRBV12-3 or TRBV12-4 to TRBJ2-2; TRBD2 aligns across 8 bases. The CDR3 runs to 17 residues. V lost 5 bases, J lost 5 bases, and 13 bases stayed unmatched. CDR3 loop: CASSIRGAGVGTGELFF. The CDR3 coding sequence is TGTGCCAGCAGTATTAGGGGAGCGGGAGTTGGAACCGGGGAGCTGTTTTTT.

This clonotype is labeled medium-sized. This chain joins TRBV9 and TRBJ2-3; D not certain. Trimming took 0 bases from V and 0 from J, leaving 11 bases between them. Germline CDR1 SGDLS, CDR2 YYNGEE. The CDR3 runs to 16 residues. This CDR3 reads CASSVGSGSSTDTQYF. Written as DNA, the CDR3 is TGTGCCAGCAGCGTAGGCTCTGGATCTAGCACAGATACGCAGTATTTT.

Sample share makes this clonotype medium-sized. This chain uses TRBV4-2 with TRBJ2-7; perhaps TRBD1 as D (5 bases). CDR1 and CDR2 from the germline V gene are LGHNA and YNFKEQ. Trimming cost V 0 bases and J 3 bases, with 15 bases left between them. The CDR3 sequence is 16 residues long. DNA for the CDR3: TGTGCCAGCAGCCAAGATCAGGGCAGGGCGATCTACGAGCAGTACTTC. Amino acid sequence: CASSQDQGRAIYEQYF.

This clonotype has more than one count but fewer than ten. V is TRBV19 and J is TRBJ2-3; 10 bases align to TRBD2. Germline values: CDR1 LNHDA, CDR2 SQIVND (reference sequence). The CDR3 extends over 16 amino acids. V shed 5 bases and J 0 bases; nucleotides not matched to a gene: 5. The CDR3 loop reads CASSRLAGASTDTQYF. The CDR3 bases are TGTGCCAGTAGTCGGCTAGCGGGAGCTAGCACAGATACGCAGTATTTT.

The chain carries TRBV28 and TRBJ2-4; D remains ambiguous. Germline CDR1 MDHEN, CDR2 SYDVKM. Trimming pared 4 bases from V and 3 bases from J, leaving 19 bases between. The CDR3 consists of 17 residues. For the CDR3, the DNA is TGTGCCAGCAGTTCACCCCTAAAACCTTATGGCAAAAACATTCAGTACTTC. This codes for CASSSPLKPYGKNIQYF.

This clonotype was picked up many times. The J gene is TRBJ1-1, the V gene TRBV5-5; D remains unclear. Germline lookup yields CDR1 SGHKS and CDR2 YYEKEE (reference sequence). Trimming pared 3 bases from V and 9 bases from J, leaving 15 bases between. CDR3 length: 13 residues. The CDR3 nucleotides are TGTGCCAGCAGCTCGGTCGGGTCTGCTAAAGCTTTCTTT. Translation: CASSSVGSAKAFF.

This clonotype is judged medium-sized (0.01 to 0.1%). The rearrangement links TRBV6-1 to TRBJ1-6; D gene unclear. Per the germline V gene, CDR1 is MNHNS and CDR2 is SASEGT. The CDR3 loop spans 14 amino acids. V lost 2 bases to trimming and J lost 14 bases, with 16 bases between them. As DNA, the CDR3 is TGTGCCAGCAGTGAATCGGGCTCGGGTGTTACCCTCCACTTT. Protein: CASSESGSGVTLHF.

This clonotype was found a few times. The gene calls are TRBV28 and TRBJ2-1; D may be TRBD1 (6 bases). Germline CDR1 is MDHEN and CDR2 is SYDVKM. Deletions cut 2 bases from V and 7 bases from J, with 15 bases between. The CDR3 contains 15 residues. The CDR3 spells CASSLVQGWRNEQFF. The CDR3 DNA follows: TGTGCCAGCAGTTTAGTACAGGGTTGGAGAAATGAGCAGTTCTTC.

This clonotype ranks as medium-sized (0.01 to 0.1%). CDR3: CASSETGHEQYF. CDR3 in DNA: TGTGCCAGCAGTGAAACAGGGCACGAGCAGTACTTC. This chain links TRBV2 with TRBJ2-7, with D perhaps TRBD1 (6 bases). The germline CDR1 and CDR2 sequences are SNHLY and FYNNEI. CDR3 size: 12 residues. V was cut by 2 bases and J by 5 bases, with 7 bases left in between.

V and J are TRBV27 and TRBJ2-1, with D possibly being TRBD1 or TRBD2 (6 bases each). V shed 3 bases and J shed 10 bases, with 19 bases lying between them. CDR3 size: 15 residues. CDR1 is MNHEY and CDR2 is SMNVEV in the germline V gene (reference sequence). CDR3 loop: CASSFQTNGGSEQFF. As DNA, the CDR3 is TGTGCCAGCAGTTTCCAGACCAACGGGGGCTCGGAGCAGTTCTTC.

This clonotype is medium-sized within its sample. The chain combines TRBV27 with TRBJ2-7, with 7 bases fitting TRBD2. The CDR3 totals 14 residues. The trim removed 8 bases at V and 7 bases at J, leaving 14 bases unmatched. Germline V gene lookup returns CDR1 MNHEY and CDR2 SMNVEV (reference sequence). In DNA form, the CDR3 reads TGTGCCAGCTCGCCGGGACTACTGCTGGGGGAGCAGTACTTC. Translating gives CASSPGLLLGEQYF.

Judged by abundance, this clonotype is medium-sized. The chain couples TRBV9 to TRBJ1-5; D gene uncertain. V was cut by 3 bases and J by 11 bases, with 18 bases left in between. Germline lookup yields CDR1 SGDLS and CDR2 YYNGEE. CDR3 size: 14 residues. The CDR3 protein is CASSDGPLAATQHF. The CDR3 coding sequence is TGTGCCAGCAGCGACGGGCCCCTCGCGGCGACCCAGCATTTT.

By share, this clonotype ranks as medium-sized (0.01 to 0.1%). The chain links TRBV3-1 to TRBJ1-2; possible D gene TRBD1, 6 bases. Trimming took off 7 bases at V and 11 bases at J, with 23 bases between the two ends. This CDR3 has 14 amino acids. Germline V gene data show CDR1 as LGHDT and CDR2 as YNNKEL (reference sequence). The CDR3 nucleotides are TGTGCCAGCACCCGGGGGGCTACATCTGGATCATACACCTTC. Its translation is CASTRGATSGSYTF. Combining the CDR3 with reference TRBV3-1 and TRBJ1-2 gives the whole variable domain DTAVSQTPKYLVTQMGNDKSIKCEQNLGHDTMYWYKQDSKKFLKIMFSYNNKELIINETVPNRFSPKSPDKAHLNLHINSLELGDSAVYFCASTRGATSGSYTFGSGTRLTVV.

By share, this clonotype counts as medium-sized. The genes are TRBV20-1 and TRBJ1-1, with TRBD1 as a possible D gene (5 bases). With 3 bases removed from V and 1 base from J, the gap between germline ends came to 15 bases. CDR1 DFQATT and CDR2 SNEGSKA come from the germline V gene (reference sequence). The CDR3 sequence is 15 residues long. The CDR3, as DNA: TGCAGTGCTAGGGGGTCGGCAGGACAGAACACTGAAGCTTTCTTT. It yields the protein CSARGSAGQNTEAFF.

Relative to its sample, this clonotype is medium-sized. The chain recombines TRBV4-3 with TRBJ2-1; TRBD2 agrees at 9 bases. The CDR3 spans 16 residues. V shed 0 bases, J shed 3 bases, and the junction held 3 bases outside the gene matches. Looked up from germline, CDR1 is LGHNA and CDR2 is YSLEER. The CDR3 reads CASSQDRLAVYNEQFF. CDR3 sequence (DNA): TGCGCCAGCAGCCAAGACCGACTAGCGGTCTACAATGAGCAGTTCTTC.

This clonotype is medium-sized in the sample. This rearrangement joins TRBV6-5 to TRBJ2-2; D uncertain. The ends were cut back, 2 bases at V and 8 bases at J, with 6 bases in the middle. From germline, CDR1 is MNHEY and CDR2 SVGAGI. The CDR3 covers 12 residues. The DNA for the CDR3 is TGTGCCAGCAGTTACGTGGAAGGGGAGCTGTTTTTT. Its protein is CASSYVEGELFF.

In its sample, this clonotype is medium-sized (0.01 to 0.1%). The CDR3 is CSSVEGSTDTQYF. CDR3 bases: TGCAGCAGCGTTGAGGGTAGCACAGATACGCAGTATTTT. The chain has TRBV29-1 and TRBJ2-3; possible D gene TRBD2, 5 bases. The CDR3 contains 13 residues. Germline CDR1 and CDR2: SQVTM and ANQGSEA. The V end was cut by 8 bases, the J end by 0 bases, with 12 bases between.